This TCR beta chain was recovered during a study of CD8+CD57+ T cells in acquired aplastic anemia. The CDR3 loop spans 15 amino acids. Germline CDR1 is KGHDR and CDR2 is SFDVKD. V was clipped by 4 bases and J by 6 bases, with 15 bases between them. The sample holds a few counts of this clonotype. Patients who underwent sequencing had shown CD8+CD57+ cell expansion by flow cytometry. Investigators profiled TCR beta VDJ and CDR3 from genomic DNA template. MiXCR, run by TCRdb on the reads, gives a single entry per CDR3 protein. The sample lists under 350,000 distinct CDR3 sequences, 56% occurring once. What was sequenced was sorted CD4+, CD8+, or CD8+CD57+ T cells (not recorded which) from PBMCs. V usage is TRBV24-1 and J usage is TRBJ2-1; D possibly uses TRBD1 or TRBD2 (5 bases each). The TCR sequence derives from a human donor with aplastic anemia. CDR3 protein: CATSDRDLTLNEQFF. The CDR3 bases are TGTGCCACCAGTGACCGGGACCTAACCCTCAATGAGCAGTTCTTC.